The next 5 T cell receptor beta chains were all read from a single sample in a study of control samples from healthy donors and cancer patients. TCRdb keeps only in-frame clones here, not all; method: immunoSEQ multiplex PCR. Among about 120,000 clones listed, around 92% were seen once. The sample comprised PBMCs. The receptors were sampled from a man of 80 years or more with head and neck cancer.

V usage is TRBV19 and J usage is TRBJ1-6; D is unresolved. From germline, CDR1 is LNHDA and CDR2 SQIVND (reference sequence). V was pared by 0 bases and J by 10 bases, with 13 bases between. This CDR3 contains 15 residues. The CDR3 region has the DNA TGTGCCAGTAGTATAGATCCTAAAGGGCGGTCACCCCTCCACTTT. Encoded protein: CASSIDPKGRSPLHF. Full variable domain (missing parts from reference TRBV19 and TRBJ1-6): DGGITQSPKYLFRKEGQNVTLSCEQNLNHDAMYWYRQDPGQGLRLIYYSQIVNDFQKGDIAEGYSVSREKKESFPLTVTSAQKNPTAFYLCASSIDPKGRSPLHFGNGTRLTVT.

This clone was counted only a few times. The chain combines TRBV27 with TRBJ2-5, with D tentatively TRBD1 (6 bases). V was clipped by 6 bases and J by 2 bases, with 10 bases between them. Germline CDR1 MNHEY, CDR2 SMNVEV (reference sequence). The length of the CDR3 is 13 residues. CDR3 residues: CASSHRVQETQYF. In DNA form, the CDR3 reads TGTGCCAGCAGCCACAGGGTGCAAGAGACCCAGTACTTC.

This rearrangement joins TRBV5-4 to TRBJ2-5, with D possibly TRBD2 on 6 matching bases. Trimming pared 1 base from V and 5 bases from J, leaving 9 bases between. CDR1 SGHNT and CDR2 YYREEE come from the germline V gene (reference sequence). The CDR3 is made up of 13 amino acids. For the CDR3, the DNA is TGTGCCAGCAGCTTGACTAGCAAGGAGACCCAGTACTTC. This translates into CASSLTSKETQYF.

This chain joins TRBV4-3 and TRBJ2-3, with D perhaps being TRBD1 or TRBD2 (6 bases each). V was trimmed by 0 bases and J by 0 bases, leaving 13 bases between them. This CDR3 has 17 residues. Germline loops: CDR1 LGHNA, CDR2 YSLEER. DNA of the CDR3: TGCGCCAGCAGCCAAGAGGGGGGCATTTTTAGCACAGATACGCAGTATTTT. It encodes CASSQEGGIFSTDTQYF.

The chain combines TRBV19 with TRBJ2-7; no definite D call. The CDR3 loop spans 14 amino acids. V lost 6 bases and J 1 base, leaving 13 bases between the germline ends. The germline V gene encodes CDR1 LNHDA and CDR2 SQIVND (reference sequence). CDR3 sequence reads: CASRVTVVSYEQYF. CDR3 bases: TGTGCCAGTAGGGTAACTGTCGTATCCTACGAGCAGTACTTC.